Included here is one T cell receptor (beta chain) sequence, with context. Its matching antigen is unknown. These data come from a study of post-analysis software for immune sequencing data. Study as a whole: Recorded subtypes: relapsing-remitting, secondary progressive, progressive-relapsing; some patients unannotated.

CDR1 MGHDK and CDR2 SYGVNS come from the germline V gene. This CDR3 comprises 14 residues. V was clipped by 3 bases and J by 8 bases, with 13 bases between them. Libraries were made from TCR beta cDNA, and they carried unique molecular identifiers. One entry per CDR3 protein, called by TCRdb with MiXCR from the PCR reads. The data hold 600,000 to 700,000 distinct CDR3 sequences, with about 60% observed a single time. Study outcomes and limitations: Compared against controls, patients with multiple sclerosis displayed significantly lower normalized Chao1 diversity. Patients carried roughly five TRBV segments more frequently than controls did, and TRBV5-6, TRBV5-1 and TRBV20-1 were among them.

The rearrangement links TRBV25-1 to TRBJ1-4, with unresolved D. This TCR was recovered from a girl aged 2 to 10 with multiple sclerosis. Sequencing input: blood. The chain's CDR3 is CASSEQGSGEKLFF. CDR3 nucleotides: TGTGCCAGCAGTGAGCAAGGCTCAGGCGAAAAACTGTTTTTT.